Below, one T cell receptor beta chain is given with its context. This specimen belongs to a study of blood T cell repertoires in COVID-19. Study-wide background: The analysed material was cDNA or gDNA that came from T cells, B-cell-depleted T cells, or PBMCs.

Individuals aged about 18 to 89 years were recruited from roughly 23 US areas. Cohorts were determined from participant-reported clinical history. The CDR3 runs to 17 residues. V was trimmed by 0 bases and J by 9 bases, leaving 18 bases between them. Germline loops: CDR1 MGHRA, CDR2 YSYEKL. Study processing details: Reference gene primers were amplified, and this amplification served to estimate nucleated cell counts. Repertoires were generated with immunoSEQ multiplex PCR, while TCRdb's copy carries only in-frame clones and drops some. That table is the source of V, J and clone size, and D and trimming were worked out from the DNA. The sample records a few hundred thousand clones, around 87% being singletons.

The sample comprised PBMCs or T cells enriched from blood (not recorded which). The source is a woman in her late teens or twenties with acute COVID-19. This chain links TRBV4-1 with TRBJ1-6; D not resolved. CDR3 bases: TGCGCCAGCAGCCAAGAGTCCCCGAGGTTACTTGGTTCACCCCTCCACTTT. It is translated as CASSQESPRLLGSPLHF.